The entry below gives a single T cell receptor beta chain sequence along with its context. Some clones are missing from TCRdb's copy, which holds only in-frame ones; the method was immunoSEQ multiplex PCR. The sample includes about 77,000 clones, 65% to 85% of them seen just once. Unmatched junction bases numbered 2, after V lost 5 bases and J lost 0 bases. The CDR3 extends over 13 amino acids. The V gene's germline CDR1 is SQVTM and CDR2 ANQGSEA. These data originate in a study of OX40 agonist ivuxolimab in advanced cancers. This clonotype was sampled from an adult with an advanced solid tumor such as melanoma, head and neck, liver or kidney cancer. The gene calls are TRBV29-1 and TRBJ1-1; TRBD1 agrees at 8 bases. The sequences come from CD4+ or CD8+ T cells sorted from blood, collected in a trial of the OX40 agonist ivuxolimab. The DNA of the CDR3 is TGCAGCGTTCAGGGGGCCTTGAACACTGAAGCTTTCTTT. Translated, it gives CSVQGALNTEAFF.